This T cell receptor (beta chain) was profiled in a study of response to subunit inactivated influenza vaccine. Broader study findings: Few new T cells, the authors suggested, are recruited by each seasonal influenza vaccination.

The V segment lost 10 bases and the J segment 5 bases; nucleotides outside the gene matches: 19. Per germline, CDR1 SEHNR and CDR2 FQNEAQ (reference sequence). CDR3 length equals 17 residues. TCRdb processed the RT-PCR reads anew with MiXCR; each CDR3 protein has one entry. The sample has 800,000 to 1,000,000 distinct CDR3 sequences, 21% seen once. Regarding this clonotype: Its antigen is unidentified.

The sequence was obtained from a man between 45 and 60 years old who received an inactivated influenza vaccine. This rearrangement joins TRBV7-9 to TRBJ2-1; 8 bases fit TRBD2. Source: PBMCs from blood, taken more than 4 days after vaccination. The CDR3 nucleotides read TGTGCCATCATGACCGGGCGGCGGCGGGGGGAAGACAATGAGCAGTTCTTC. This gives the protein CAIMTGRRRGEDNEQFF.